This TCR beta chain is drawn from a study of control samples from healthy donors and cancer patients. Only in-frame clones appear in the TCRdb table, and some are missing; sequencing was by immunoSEQ multiplex PCR. The table lists roughly 55,000 clones, roughly nine tenths of them singletons. Germline V lookup: CDR1 SGHDN, CDR2 FVKESK. This CDR3 contains 15 residues. Trimming took 0 bases from V and 6 from J; bases not matched to a gene: 8. The sample holds one count of this clone. Sequenced material: PBMCs. The chain employs TRBV14 and TRBJ2-7, with 7 bases lining up with TRBD1. The clonotype originates from a man aged 40-55 years with colorectal cancer. The CDR3 DNA is TGTGCCAGCAGCCAAGAAGAGGGGGACAGAGCCGAGCAGTACTTC. This gives the protein CASSQEEGDRAEQYF.